This entry describes one T cell receptor beta chain. Different DNA sequences within this sample yield the same CDR3. The data were obtained in a study of shared clonotypes between healthy human individuals. Some clones are missing from TCRdb's copy, which holds only in-frame ones; the method was immunoSEQ multiplex PCR. Of about 1.9 million clones in the sample, 93% were seen once. Germline trimming cut 6 bases from V and 4 bases from J; bases unmatched to any gene: 3. This CDR3 region has 12 residues. Per the germline V gene, CDR1 is MDHEN and CDR2 is SYDVKM. Naivety among CD8 cells was defined by CD45RO negativity and positive CCR7 selection, thereby excluding terminally differentiated effector memory CD45RA+ cells.

The TCR was taken from a man between 18 and 35 years old in good health. Some clones in this sample may be carry-over from other donors' samples. The gene calls are TRBV28 and TRBJ2-7, with TRBD1 matching 7 bases. The sequenced material came from naive CD8+ T cells from PBMCs. The CDR3 coding sequence is TGTGCCAGCAGCTTGGACAGGTACGAGCAGTACTTC. It is translated as CASSLDRYEQYF.